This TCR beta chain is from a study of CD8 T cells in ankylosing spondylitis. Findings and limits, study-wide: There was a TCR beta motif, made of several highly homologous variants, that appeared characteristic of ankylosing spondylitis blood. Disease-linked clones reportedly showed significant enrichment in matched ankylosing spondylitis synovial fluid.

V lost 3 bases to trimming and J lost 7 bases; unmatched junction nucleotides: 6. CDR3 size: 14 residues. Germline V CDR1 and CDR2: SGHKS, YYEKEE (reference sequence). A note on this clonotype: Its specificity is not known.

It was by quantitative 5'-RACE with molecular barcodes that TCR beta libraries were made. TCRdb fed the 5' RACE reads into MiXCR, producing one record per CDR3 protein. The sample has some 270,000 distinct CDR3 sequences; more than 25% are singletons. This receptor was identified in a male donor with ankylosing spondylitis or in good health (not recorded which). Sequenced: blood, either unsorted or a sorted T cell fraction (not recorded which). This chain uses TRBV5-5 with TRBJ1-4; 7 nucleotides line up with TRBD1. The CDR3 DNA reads TGTGCCAGCAGCTCTGGAGGGGGCACTGAAAAACTGTTTTTT. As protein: CASSSGGGTEKLFF.